The 8 T cell receptor beta chains presented below share a single source sample, sequenced in a study of shared clonotypes between healthy human individuals. The method was immunoSEQ multiplex PCR; TCRdb's version includes in-frame clones alone and lacks a portion of them. The profile shows a few hundred thousand clones, more than 95% of them singletons. Sequencing was done on a sample of naive CD4+ T cells sorted from blood. The sample's subset: CD45RA+ positively selected. The receptors originated from a woman in her 30s in good health.

V usage is TRBV21-1 and J usage is TRBJ2-7. TRBV21-1 is reported as a pseudogene. The CDR3 has 15 amino acids. The chain's CDR3 is CASSKARAMDGEQYF. CDR3 DNA: TGTGCCAGCAGCAAAGCTCGGGCGATGGATGGGGAGCAGTACTTC.

V and J are TRBV25-1 and TRBJ2-1, with TRBD1 as a possible D gene (6 bases). The CDR3 consists of 15 residues. Trimming shortened V by 3 bases and J by 5 bases, and 14 bases separated the two germline ends. The germline CDR1 and CDR2 sequences are MGHDK and SYGVNS. CDR3 sequence: CASSDIQGWNNEQFF. The CDR3 DNA is TGTGCCAGCAGTGATATCCAGGGGTGGAACAATGAGCAGTTCTTC.

This clone was counted a single time. This rearrangement joins TRBV4-2 to TRBJ1-5, with D perhaps TRBD1 (6 bases). The V end was cut by 3 bases, the J end by 4 bases, with 13 bases between. CDR3 length: 15 residues. Per the germline V gene, CDR1 is LGHNA and CDR2 is YNFKEQ. In DNA form, the CDR3 reads TGTGCCAGCAGCCAGAGGGACATGGGAAATCAGCCCCAGCATTTT. As protein: CASSQRDMGNQPQHF.

This chain links TRBV9 with TRBJ2-7; D tentatively reads TRBD1 or TRBD2 (6 bases each). Germline assignment: CDR1 SGDLS and CDR2 YYNGEE. V was trimmed by 3 bases and J by 0 bases, leaving 13 bases between them. CDR3 length equals 15 residues. The DNA for the CDR3 is TGTGCCAGCAGCGAGGCTAAGGGGGGCTCCTACGAGCAGTACTTC. Translating gives CASSEAKGGSYEQYF. The full variable domain, its missing parts supplied by reference TRBV9 and TRBJ2-7, is DSGVTQTPKHLITATGQRVTLRCSPRSGDLSVYWYQQSLDQGLQFLIQYYNGEERAKGNILERFSAQQFPDLHSELNLSSLELGDSALYFCASSEAKGGSYEQYFGPGTRLTVT.

The chain has TRBV5-1 and TRBJ1-1; D might be TRBD1 (5 bases). The CDR3 is made up of 16 amino acids. Trimming removed 2 bases at V and 4 bases at J, with 18 bases between. In germline, CDR1 is SGHRS, CDR2 YFSETQ. CDR3 bases: TGCGCCAGCAGCTTCTTTATTGGGGGTAGTCGCACTGAAGCTTTCTTT. Residues: CASSFFIGGSRTEAFF.

The rearrangement joins TRBV11-2 to TRBJ2-3; the match to TRBD2 covers 7 bases. CDR3 length equals 16 residues. Losses at the gene ends were 4 bases for V and 2 bases for J; bases not matched to a gene: 9. Germline V gene data show CDR1 as SGHAT and CDR2 as FQNNGV. DNA of the CDR3: TGTGCCAGCAGCTCGGGTGGCGGGAGAGTCACAGATACGCAGTATTTT. It encodes CASSSGGGRVTDTQYF.

The V gene is TRBV18, the J gene TRBJ2-5, with TRBD1 matching 9 bases. CDR3 length: 15 residues. V shed 4 bases, J shed 4 bases, and the junction held 7 bases outside the gene matches. From germline, CDR1 is KGHSH and CDR2 LQKENI. CDR3 nucleotide sequence: TGTGCCAGCTCACGGACCTTGACAGGGGGAGAGACCCAGTACTTC. Amino acid sequence: CASSRTLTGGETQYF. Complete variable domain (other parts from reference TRBV18 and TRBJ2-5): NAGVMQNPRHLVRRRGQEARLRCSPMKGHSHVYWYRQLPEEGLKFMVYLQKENIIDESGMPKERFSAEFPKEGPSILRIQQVVRGDSAAYFCASSRTLTGGETQYFGPGTRLLVL.

The genes are TRBV27 and TRBJ1-1, with a tentative D call TRBD1 (6 bases). Trimming took 1 base from V and 0 from J, leaving 9 bases between them. The CDR3 totals 15 residues. Germline V gene lookup returns CDR1 MNHEY and CDR2 SMNVEV (reference sequence). Written as DNA, the CDR3 is TGTGCCAGCAGTTTATTTGGGACAATGAACACTGAAGCTTTCTTT. It codes for CASSLFGTMNTEAFF.